This is a list of T cell receptor beta chains from one sample in a study of shared clonotypes between healthy human individuals. The assay was immunoSEQ multiplex PCR, and TCRdb's table has in-frame clones only and misses some. The data hold 550,000 to 750,000 clones, with 92% observed a single time. Sequencing was done on a sample of naive CD8+ T cells sorted from blood. These receptor sequences come from a man aged 25 to 45 in good health. Each CDR3 is given with its conserved first and last residue. A D gene is named only where the DNA matches it firmly. Clone size appears in some rows only: once, few, many, or a class for an expanded clone.

d_gene,j_gene,abundance,len,v_gene,CDR3nt,CDR3aa
TRBD2,TRBJ2-7,NA,14,TRBV6-6,TGTGCCAGCAGTATGACGGGAGGGCCCGACGAGCAGTACTTC,CASSMTGGPDEQYF
NA,TRBJ2-7,once,17,TRBV6-1,TGTGCCAGCAGTGAGGGGTTCACCTTCACCGATTCACACGAGCAGTACTTC,CASSEGFTFTDSHEQYF
TRBD1,TRBJ2-1,NA,14,TRBV28,TGTGCCAGCAGTAGGACAGGGGAAGTTACTGAGCAGTTCTTC,CASSRTGEVTEQFF
TRBD2,TRBJ2-3,NA,18,TRBV27,TGTGCCAGCAGTTTATTTCAAAGCGGGAGAGTCGGCACAGATACGCAGTATTTT,CASSLFQSGRVGTDTQYF
NA,TRBJ1-4,NA,15,TRBV15,TGTGCCACCAGCAGAGACCTAGAGCTTAATGAAAAACTGTTTTTT,CATSRDLELNEKLFF
NA,TRBJ1-5,NA,16,TRBV15,TGTGCCACCAGCAGGTTTCCAGGGGCGGGTATGGAGCCCCAGCATTTT,CATSRFPGAGMEPQHF
TRBD2,TRBJ2-3,NA,18,TRBV29-1,TGCAGCGTTGAACCTACTAGCGGAAGGGGGGGCGGCACAGATACGCAGTATTTT,CSVEPTSGRGGGTDTQYF
TRBD2,TRBJ2-7,NA,15,TRBV2,TGTGCCAGCGAGGAGTTAGCGGGCTCAACCTACGAGCAGTACTTC,CASEELAGSTYEQYF
NA,TRBJ2-4,NA,14,TRBV7-9,TGTGCCAGCACCAGCGGGTCGGCCAAAAACATTCAGTACTTC,CASTSGSAKNIQYF
NA,TRBJ1-3,once,14,TRBV5-5,TGTGCCAGCAGGCGAGACGGTGCTGGAAACACCATATATTTT,CASRRDGAGNTIYF
NA,TRBJ1-4,NA,16,TRBV4-3,TGCGCCAGCAGCCAAGATTCGGGAGGGAGCCAGGAAAAACTGTTTTTT,CASSQDSGGSQEKLFF
TRBD2,TRBJ2-7,NA,15,TRBV27,TGTGCCAGCAGTTTAGGGACTAGCGGGAGCCACGAGCAGTACTTC,CASSLGTSGSHEQYF
NA,TRBJ2-1,NA,14,TRBV27,TGTGCCAGCAGTTTAGGGGTTAGCAGCAATGAGCAGTTCTTC,CASSLGVSSNEQFF
TRBD1,TRBJ2-7,NA,15,TRBV6-5,TGTGCCAGCAACCAAGGGACAGGGCGTCTCTACGAGCAGTACTTC,CASNQGTGRLYEQYF
NA,TRBJ2-2,NA,13,TRBV7-9,TGTGCCAGCAGCTTAGGGGGCGCCGGGGAGCTGTTTTTT,CASSLGGAGELFF
TRBD2,TRBJ2-1,once,17,TRBV27,TGTGCCAGCAGTTCTTCCACTAGCGGGAGGATAGTAGATGAGCAGTTCTTC,CASSSSTSGRIVDEQFF
NA,TRBJ1-1,NA,14,TRBV7-9,TGTGCCAGCAGCTTACGTTGGAAACTCACTGAAGCTTTCTTT,CASSLRWKLTEAFF
TRBD2,TRBJ2-1,NA,17,TRBV7-6,TGTGCCAGCAGCCCAGCGACTAGCGGGATTTTCGACAATGAGCAGTTCTTC,CASSPATSGIFDNEQFF
NA,TRBJ1-1,NA,14,TRBV9,TGTGCCAGCAGCGTAGATGGGGGGGCCGAGGGAGCTTTCTTT,CASSVDGGAEGAFF
NA,TRBJ1-4,NA,15,TRBV6-5,TGTGCCAGCAGTTACTCGTTGGGGGGGGATGAAAAACTGTTTTTT,CASSYSLGGDEKLFF
NA,TRBJ1-2,NA,13,TRBV27,TGTGCCAGCAGTTTTTCGCTGGATAATGGCTACACCTTC,CASSFSLDNGYTF
NA,TRBJ2-5,NA,14,TRBV7-8,TGTGCCAGCAGCTTAGTTCTAGGCAGAGAGACCCAGTACTTC,CASSLVLGRETQYF
TRBD2,TRBJ2-7,once,13,TRBV29-1,TGCAGCGTATTTAGCGGGAGAACCTACGAGCAGTACTTC,CSVFSGRTYEQYF
NA,TRBJ1-4,few,15,TRBV25-1,TGTGCCAGCAGTGAATTGGGCAGGGGAAATGAAAAACTGTTTTTT,CASSELGRGNEKLFF
NA,TRBJ1-1,NA,14,TRBV27,TGTGCCAGCAGTCCTGGGACCTCGAACACTGAAGCTTTCTTT,CASSPGTSNTEAFF
TRBD2,TRBJ2-2,NA,15,TRBV7-9,TGTGCCAGCAGCAAAGCGGGAGCGAACACCGGGGAGCTGTTTTTT,CASSKAGANTGELFF
TRBD1,TRBJ2-7,NA,13,TRBV6-5,TGTGCCAGCAGTTACTCGACAGGGGTCGAGCAGTACTTC,CASSYSTGVEQYF
NA,TRBJ2-3,NA,17,TRBV21-1,TGTGCCAGCAGCAAAGTCCCAACACGGGAAGAGTGGAATACGCAGTATTTT,CASSKVPTREEWNTQYF
NA,TRBJ1-1,NA,14,TRBV5-1,TGCGCCAGCAGCATGTATCGAGTGTACACTGAAGCTTTCTTT,CASSMYRVYTEAFF
NA,TRBJ1-2,NA,15,TRBV6-1,TGTGCCAGCAGTGAATATGTAGCTGCTAACTATGGCTACACCTTC,CASSEYVAANYGYTF
NA,TRBJ2-2,NA,12,TRBV7-6,TGTGCCAGCAGCCAACTAACCGGGGAGCTGTTTTTT,CASSQLTGELFF
NA,TRBJ2-6,NA,17,TRBV5-6,TGTGCCAGCAGCTTGGGGGCAGGCCTAGGTGGGGCCAACGTCCTGACTTTC,CASSLGAGLGGANVLTF
TRBD2,TRBJ2-7,NA,16,TRBV7-2,TGTGCCAGCAGCTTAGCGTTCGGACTAGCGGCCTACGAGCAGTACTTC,CASSLAFGLAAYEQYF
TRBD1,TRBJ2-5,NA,15,TRBV28,TGTGCCAGCAGTTTAAGGTACAGGGGGAAAGAGACCCAGTACTTC,CASSLRYRGKETQYF
NA,TRBJ1-5,few,13,TRBV30,TGTGCCTGGAATTTGGGGAGCGGCCAGCCCCAGCATTTT,CAWNLGSGQPQHF
NA,TRBJ2-7,NA,9,TRBV10-1,TGCGCCAGCAGGTACGAGCAGTACTTC,CASRYEQYF
NA,TRBJ2-1,NA,13,TRBV30,TGTGCCTGGAGTGTCACAGGGTTGGATGAGCAGTTCTTC,CAWSVTGLDEQFF
NA,TRBJ2-7,NA,14,TRBV28,TGTGCCAGCAGTTTATTGGGAGGCTCCTACGAGCAGTACTTC,CASSLLGGSYEQYF
NA,TRBJ2-3,NA,14,TRBV5-6,TGTGCCAGCAGGCGGGGACAGTTTACAGATACGCAGTATTTT,CASRRGQFTDTQYF
NA,TRBJ1-1,NA,17,TRBV10-2,TGCGCCAGCAGTGAGTCAAAGGGCAGGGGTATGAACACTGAAGCTTTCTTT,CASSESKGRGMNTEAFF
TRBD1,TRBJ1-1,NA,16,TRBV11-2,TGTGCCAGCAGCTCGAGGACCGGGACAGGGAAGCCTGAAGCTTTCTTT,CASSSRTGTGKPEAFF
NA,TRBJ2-1,NA,14,TRBV29-1,TGCAGCGTTGGGAAGAAAACAGGGATCAATGAGCAGTTCTTC,CSVGKKTGINEQFF
NA,TRBJ2-7,NA,17,TRBV9,TGTGCCAGCAGCCCAGCGGCCCTAGCGTACACCTCCTACGAGCAGTACTTC,CASSPAALAYTSYEQYF
NA,TRBJ2-1,NA,11,TRBV20-1,TGCAGTGCTAGTGTTGGAAATGAGCAGTTCTTC,CSASVGNEQFF
NA,TRBJ2-7,NA,13,TRBV28,TGTGCCTCCCAAAGCGCTAGCGACTACGAGCAGTACTTC,CASQSASDYEQYF
NA,TRBJ1-5,NA,15,TRBV27,TGTGCCAGCAGTGCGGACAGTTATAGCAATCAGCCCCAGCATTTT,CASSADSYSNQPQHF